The entry below gives a single TCR beta chain sequence along with its context. The antigen it binds to is not known. No much larger clonotype is one base removed from it; base qualities were not supplied. CDR1 and CDR2 are drawn from the germline V gene: SNHLY, FYNNEI. The CDR3, from cysteine to phenylalanine, totals 13 residues. CDR3 DNA is the only sequence kept; it has 39 bases, read in frame from the first base. Trimming removed 7 bases from V and 9 bases from J, leaving 16 bases between the germline ends. The receptor library was made with the immunoSEQ multiplex PCR assay. For the multiplex PCR, a mixture combining 60 forward primers for TCR Vbeta segments and 13 reverse primers for TCR Jbeta segments was used. The CDR3 region of rearranged TCR beta genes was amplified from genomic DNA by a multiplex PCR assay. The Illumina HiSeq System was used to sequence the amplified TCR beta libraries as 87-base-pair reads. On the authors' methods: A later analysis counted about 80 million unique TCR beta chains across the 500 to 850 repertoires, and 9.5 million to 11 million of these chains were shared by at least two donors. Raw reads were error-corrected and collapsed into unique sequences with a nearest-neighbor algorithm that merged closely related sequences to remove PCR and sequencing errors. To assign V, D and J gene segments, CDR3 sequences were aligned to IMGT reference sequences. For a sequence to be retained, at least a six-nucleotide match to both a V gene segment and a J gene segment was required. Rearrangements were called productive when the CDR3 lacked stop codons and stayed in frame with V and J; all others were non-productive. CDR3 was defined by IMGT convention, running from the second conserved V-encoded cysteine to the conserved J-encoded phenylalanine. The earlier analysis of some 580 of the donors excluded any sequence lacking an unambiguous match to a single V gene segment. In an earlier analysis of about 590 of the donors, a V segment was called functional when productive rearrangements were above 56.7%, and segregating when the standard deviation between donors exceeded 5%. A statistical classification framework was built to diagnose cytomegalovirus status from the catalog of TCR beta chain sequences. In a later analysis, TCR nucleotide sequences were compared against IMGT/GENE-DB human TR gene sequences so that V and J genes could be assigned. Using the TCRdist pipeline, a later analysis assigned CDR3 sequences along with most-parsimonious VDJ recombination scenarios. In a later analysis, each TCR beta chain was defined by its CDR3 amino acid sequence together with its V-gene family, and reads lacking a unique V-gene family were excluded. To address suspected cross-contamination and a sequencing artifact, a later analysis removed a few hundred highly shared, low-generation-probability nucleotide sequences. For each public chain, a later analysis derived a clonal expansion index from normalized ranks of inferred template counts within each repertoire. Generation probabilities in a later analysis came from a VDJ recombination model fitted to out-of-frame rearrangements, and those results were checked against IGoR. In a later analysis, TCR-TCR, TCR-HLA and TCR-CMV co-occurrence was scored with hypergeometric tests, and a repertoire-size bias correction was applied to TCR pairs. False discovery rates were estimated in a later analysis by permuting HLA or CMV assignments 20 times. In a later analysis, co-occurring TCRs were grouped using DBSCAN, and TCRdist sequence similarity was added for clustering within HLA-allele-positive subsets. For co-occurrence clustering, repertoires with fewer than 30,000 or more than 120,000 public chains were excluded, along with five repertoires with anomalous nucleotide sharing. Entries here come from immuneACCESS through TCRdb and include only in-frame sequences with V and J called. Some clones fail to appear in such tables; in the studies checked, an unresolved V gene covers under half of the shortfall, and the cause of the remainder is unknown. That table is the source of V, J and clone size, and D and trimming were worked out from the DNA. The sample table records some 100,000 clones; about 80% of these occur just once. The top ten clonotypes cover 12% of the sample.

The data stem from a study of cytomegalovirus exposure and HLA in healthy donors (dated by TCRdb to between 2016 and 2019). Context from the whole study: An earlier analysis of approximately 550 of the donors reported roughly 300 Gb of sequence data and some 120 million unique TCR beta sequences from 150 million to 200 million T cells. A later genetic analysis took genome-wide SNP genotypes for about three fifths of the 666 donors and used that subset as a discovery cohort. Across roughly 420 genotyped donors of the cohort, an average of roughly 230,000 unique TCR beta nucleotide sequences per donor were sequenced, and roughly 20% of those sequences were non-productive. Every discovery cohort repertoire had been produced on one sequencing platform. A handful of DR-DQ haplotypes were handled as single units for association and clustering because linkage in the cohort was strong. The aim of the study was to test whether cataloging public T cell receptors could identify signatures of past pathogen exposure. An earlier analysis of 500 to 750 of the donors applied high-throughput TCR beta sequencing to assess whether each TCR beta V gene segment acted as functional or pseudogenic. Typing coverage differed by locus: A, B, C, DRB1 and DQB1 were typed in roughly 620-640 donors, DQA1 in approximately 520, DPA1 in nearly 610, and DPB1 in 450 to 490. To predict cytomegalovirus infection status, the study combined high-throughput TCR immunosequencing, statistical association of individual TCRs with disease status, and machine learning. HLA typing included class I and class II loci at four-digit resolution. Among the roughly 400 genotyped donors, about 83% belonged to the genetic ancestry cluster associated with self-reported Caucasian donors. The T cell repertoires of several hundred subjects were profiled by immunosequencing and related to cytomegalovirus serostatus. Besides the first cohort of roughly 700 subjects, a separate validation cohort made up of 120 different subjects was used. In a later analysis, previously published TCR beta repertoires from 500 to 750 donors were re-analyzed and high-resolution HLA genotyping was added so that TCR occurrence patterns could be studied. An early release covering roughly 600 HLA-typed donors comprised 250 to 350 gigabases of sequencing data and tens of millions of unique TCR sequences. Donor age, sex, ethnicity and CMV serostatus were compiled alongside the repertoire data. Rather than drawing on any new phenotypic data, the later analysis identified candidate immune exposures from TCR beta sequences and the way those sequences occurred across donors.

Beyond this particular receptor, the publication reports: The cohort was sequenced for TCR beta chains only, and without alpha or paired-chain data the features that could be detected were limited. At a false discovery rate of 0.05, a later analysis linked 16,951 TCR beta sequences to specific HLA alleles. In a later genetic analysis, a missense DCLRE1C variant was associated with V-gene and J-gene trimming of TCR beta chains, and the association was replicated in an independent cohort. Linkage disequilibrium might explain the correlated functional status among segregating V segments, but an unknown experimental factor could not be ruled out. A group of highly shared sequence variants was considered likely to be a technical artifact of the sequencing pipeline. About 17 rarely observed V segments, including chromosome 9 orphons, were excluded from the earlier analysis of about 610 of the donors because counts were too low. Because some donors lacked HLA typing at each locus, the association tests relied only on the typed subset. Across donors, most TCR sequences were observed very rarely, whereas some public TCRs were present in many individuals. The 87-base-pair reads could not distinguish some IMGT-functional V segments, including TRBV6-2 and TRBV6-3, so those segments were excluded. In an earlier analysis of roughly 500 of the donors, most TCR beta V segments appeared in productive rearrangements about 87% or about 30% of the time, broadly matching IMGT annotations. In vitro tests confirmed that a few of the cytomegalovirus-associated TCR beta chains recognize cytomegalovirus antigens. A total of 150 to 200 TCR beta chains were listed by the study as associated with cytomegalovirus. A further reported finding was that TCR beta sequences accurately predicted the HLA-A and HLA-B alleles for most subjects in the first cohort. Cytomegalovirus status was reported to be diagnosed by the classifier with high specificity and sensitivity in both the original and validation cohorts. According to a later genetic analysis, donors in an Asian-associated ancestry cluster had fewer N-insertions in productive TCRs than the roughly 700-donor mean. Several of the top co-occurrence clusters appeared to be linked to parvovirus B19, influenza, CMV and Epstein-Barr virus, according to a later analysis. Most CMV-associated TCR beta chains appeared to be HLA-restricted in a later analysis, and the HLA associations seemed to be driven largely by CMV exposure. The authors suggested that the approach could potentially be extended to other disease states and immunological phenotypes. CMV serostatus was the only immune exposure information available for the cohort. Compared with equally common non-associated chains, HLA-associated TCR beta chains in a later analysis were more clonally expanded and had lower generation probabilities. In a later analysis, TCR association rates were found to vary across HLA loci, with the most associated TCRs seen for DRB1 alleles and the fewest for HLA-C alleles. When HLA alleles, especially DR and DQ, strongly co-occurred, TCR associations were difficult to assign to individual alleles. Sequencing depth was assumed to be roughly uniform across donors in the presence/absence analyses, though that assumption may not hold.

The cohort comprised 710 or so healthy bone marrow donors. Cohort members were all nominally healthy when sampled, although unrecorded immune exposures were likely present. The donor was CMV seropositive and was included in the group of approximately 310 seropositive cohort members. A peripheral blood sample was provided by each donor, and peripheral blood mononuclear cells were used for TCR beta sequencing. The Qiagen DNeasy Blood Extraction Kit was used to extract genomic DNA from the blood cell samples. The sequenced sample was PBMCs. The sequence came from a woman aged 40 to 50 in good health and CMV-seropositive. The rearrangement joined TRBV2 to TRBJ1-5; too little of a D gene remains to name it. The DNA sequence is as follows: TGTGCCAGCATTAAGGAGGCGGCGGGGCCCCAGCATTTT. Its protein product is CASIKEAAGPQHF.